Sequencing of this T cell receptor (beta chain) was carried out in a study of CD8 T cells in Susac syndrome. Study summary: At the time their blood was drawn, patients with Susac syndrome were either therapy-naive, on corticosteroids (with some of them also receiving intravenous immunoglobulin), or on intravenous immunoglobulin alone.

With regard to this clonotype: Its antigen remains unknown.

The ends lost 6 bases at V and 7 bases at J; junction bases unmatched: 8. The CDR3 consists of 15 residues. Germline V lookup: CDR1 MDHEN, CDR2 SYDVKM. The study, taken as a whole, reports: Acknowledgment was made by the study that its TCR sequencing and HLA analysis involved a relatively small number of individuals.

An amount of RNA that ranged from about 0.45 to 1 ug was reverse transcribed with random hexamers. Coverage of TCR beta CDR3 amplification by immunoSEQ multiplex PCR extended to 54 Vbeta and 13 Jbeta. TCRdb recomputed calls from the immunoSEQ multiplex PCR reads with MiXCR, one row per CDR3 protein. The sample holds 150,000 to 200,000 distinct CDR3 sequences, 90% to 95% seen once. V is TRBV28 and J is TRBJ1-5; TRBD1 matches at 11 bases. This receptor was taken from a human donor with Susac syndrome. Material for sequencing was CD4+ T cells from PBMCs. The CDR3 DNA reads TGTGCCAGCAGCCCCGGGACAGGGGGTCGCCAGCCCCAGCATTTT. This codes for CASSPGTGGRQPQHF.